A single sample is the source of the 3 T cell receptor beta chains below, sequenced in a study of graft-versus-host responses after intestinal transplantation. CFSE-labeled responder cells (about 200,000) were plated with about 200,000 irradiated, violet-dye-labeled stimulator cells. Generated by immunoSEQ multiplex PCR, the TCRdb table keeps only in-frame clones and is missing some. The top ten hold roughly 15% of the sample, which has some 14,000 clones, 35% to 40% seen once. Sequencing was performed on alloreactive CD8+ T cells from a mixed lymphocyte reaction culture, taken before intestinal transplant. Described subset: CFSE-low proliferating T cells sorted from approximately 6-day pre-transplant mixed lymphocyte reaction (GvH or HvG direction). Receptors originate from a human patient who received an intestinal transplant.

The rearrangement joins TRBV27 to TRBJ2-1; 8 bases line up with TRBD2. The V gene end was trimmed by 0 bases and the J gene end by 4 bases; junction bases not matched to a gene: 2. CDR1 is MNHEY, CDR2 SMNVEV, per germline (reference sequence). The CDR3 length is 15 residues. The CDR3, as DNA: TGTGCCAGCAGTTTATCGCCTAGCGGGTACAATGAGCAGTTCTTC. Its protein is CASSLSPSGYNEQFF.

V is TRBV29-1 and J is TRBJ2-1, with 8 bases matching TRBD2. CDR3 length: 17 residues. The V and J ends lost 6 bases and 2 bases, in that order; junction bases with no gene match: 15. From germline, CDR1 is SQVTM and CDR2 ANQGSEA. CDR3: CSVGAFLAGPTYNEQFF. In DNA form, the CDR3 reads TGCAGCGTGGGGGCTTTTCTAGCGGGCCCTACCTACAATGAGCAGTTCTTC.

The chain links TRBV5-1 to TRBJ2-2, with 8 bases matching TRBD1. J gave up 0 bases and V 8 bases, and 9 bases lay outside the gene matches. The CDR3 sequence is 16 residues long. Per the germline V gene, CDR1 is SGHRS and CDR2 is YFSETQ. The CDR3 DNA reads as TGCGCCAGTAATACAGGGGGTCTCGCGAACACCGGGGAGCTGTTTTTT. It is translated as CASNTGGLANTGELFF. The variable domain in full, with the rest retrieved from reference TRBV5-1 and TRBJ2-2, is KAGVTQTPRYLIKTRGQQVTLSCSPISGHRSVSWYQQTPGQGLQFLFEYFSETQRNKGNFPGRFSGRQFSNSRSEMNVSTLELGDSALYLCASNTGGLANTGELFFGEGSRLTVL.